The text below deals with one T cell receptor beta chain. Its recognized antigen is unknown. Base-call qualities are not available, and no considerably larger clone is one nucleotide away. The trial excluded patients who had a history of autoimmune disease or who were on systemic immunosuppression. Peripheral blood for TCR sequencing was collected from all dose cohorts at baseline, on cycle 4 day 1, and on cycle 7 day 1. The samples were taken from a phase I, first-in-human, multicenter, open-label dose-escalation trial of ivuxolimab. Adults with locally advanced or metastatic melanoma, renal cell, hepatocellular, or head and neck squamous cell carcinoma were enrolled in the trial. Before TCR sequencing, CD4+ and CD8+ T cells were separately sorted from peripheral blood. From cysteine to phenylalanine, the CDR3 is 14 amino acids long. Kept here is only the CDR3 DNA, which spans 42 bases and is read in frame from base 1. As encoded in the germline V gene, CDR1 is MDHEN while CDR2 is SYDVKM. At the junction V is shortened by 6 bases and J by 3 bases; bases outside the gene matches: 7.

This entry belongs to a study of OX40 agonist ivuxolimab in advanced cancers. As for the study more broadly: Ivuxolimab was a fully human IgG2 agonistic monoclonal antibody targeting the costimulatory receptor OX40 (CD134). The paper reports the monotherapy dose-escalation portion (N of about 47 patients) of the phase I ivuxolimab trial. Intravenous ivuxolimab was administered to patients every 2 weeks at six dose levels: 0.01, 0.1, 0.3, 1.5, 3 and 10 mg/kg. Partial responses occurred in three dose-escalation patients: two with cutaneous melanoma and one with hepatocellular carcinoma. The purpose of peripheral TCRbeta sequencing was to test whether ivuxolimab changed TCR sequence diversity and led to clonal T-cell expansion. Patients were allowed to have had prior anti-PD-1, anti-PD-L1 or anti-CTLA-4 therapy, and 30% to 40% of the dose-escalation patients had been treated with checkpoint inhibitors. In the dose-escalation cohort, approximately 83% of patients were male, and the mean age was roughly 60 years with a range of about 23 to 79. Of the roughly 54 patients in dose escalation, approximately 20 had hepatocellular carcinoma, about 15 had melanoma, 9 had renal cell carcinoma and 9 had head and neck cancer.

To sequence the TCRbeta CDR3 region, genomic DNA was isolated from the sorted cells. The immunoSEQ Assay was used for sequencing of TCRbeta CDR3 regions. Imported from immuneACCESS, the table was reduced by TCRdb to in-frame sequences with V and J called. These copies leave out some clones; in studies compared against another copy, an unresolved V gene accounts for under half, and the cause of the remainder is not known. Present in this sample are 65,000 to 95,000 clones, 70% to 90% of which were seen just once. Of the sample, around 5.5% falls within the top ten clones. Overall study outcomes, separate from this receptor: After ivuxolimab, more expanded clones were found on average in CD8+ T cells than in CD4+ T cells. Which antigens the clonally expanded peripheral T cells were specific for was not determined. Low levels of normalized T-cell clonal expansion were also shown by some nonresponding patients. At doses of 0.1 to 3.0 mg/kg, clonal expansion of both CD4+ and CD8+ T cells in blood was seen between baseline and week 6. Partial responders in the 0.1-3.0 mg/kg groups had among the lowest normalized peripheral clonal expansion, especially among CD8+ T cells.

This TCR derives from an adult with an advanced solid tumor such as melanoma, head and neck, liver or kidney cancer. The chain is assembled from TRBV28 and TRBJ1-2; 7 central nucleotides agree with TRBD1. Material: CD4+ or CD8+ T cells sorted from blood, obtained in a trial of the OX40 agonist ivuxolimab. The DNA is TGTGCCAGCAGCACCGGGACAGTCTACTATGGCTACACCTTC. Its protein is CASSTGTVYYGYTF.